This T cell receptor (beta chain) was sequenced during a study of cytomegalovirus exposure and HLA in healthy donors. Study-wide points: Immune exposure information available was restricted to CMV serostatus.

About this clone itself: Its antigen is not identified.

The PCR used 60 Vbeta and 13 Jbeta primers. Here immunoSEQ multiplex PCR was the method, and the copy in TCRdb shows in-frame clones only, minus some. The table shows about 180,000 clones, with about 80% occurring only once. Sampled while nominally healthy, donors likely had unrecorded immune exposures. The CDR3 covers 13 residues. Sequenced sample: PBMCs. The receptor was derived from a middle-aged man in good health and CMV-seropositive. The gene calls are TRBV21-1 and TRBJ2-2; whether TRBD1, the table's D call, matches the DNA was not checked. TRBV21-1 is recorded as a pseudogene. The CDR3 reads CATTGGDTGELFF. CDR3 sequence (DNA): TGTGCCACGACAGGGGGTGACACCGGGGAGCTGTTTTTT.